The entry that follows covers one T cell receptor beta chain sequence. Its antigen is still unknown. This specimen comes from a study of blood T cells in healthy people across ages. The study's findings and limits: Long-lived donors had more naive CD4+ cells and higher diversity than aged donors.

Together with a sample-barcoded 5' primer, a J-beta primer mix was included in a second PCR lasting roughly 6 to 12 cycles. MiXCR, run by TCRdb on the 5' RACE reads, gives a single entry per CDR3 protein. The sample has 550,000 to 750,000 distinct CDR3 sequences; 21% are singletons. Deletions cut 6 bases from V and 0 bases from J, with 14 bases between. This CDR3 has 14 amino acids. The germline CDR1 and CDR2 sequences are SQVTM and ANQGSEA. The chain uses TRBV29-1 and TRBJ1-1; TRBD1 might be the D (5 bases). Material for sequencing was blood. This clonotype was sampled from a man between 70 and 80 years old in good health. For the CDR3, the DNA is TGCAGCGTCACGACAGCTTCAGTGAACACTGAAGCTTTCTTT. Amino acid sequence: CSVTTASVNTEAFF.